One T cell receptor beta chain is described in this entry. The antigen is undetermined. The junction shows a germline mismatch at one end, possibly a read error. This sample stems from a study of tumor-infiltrating lymphocytes in primary liver carcinoma. Overall study context: The patients included men and women who were aged 30 to 69 years. Overall study results and limits: Pairs comparing tumor with adjacent tissue or blood overlapped less than pairs drawn from tumor regions. The top-250-clone fraction was significantly higher in tumors than in blood (p = 0.039).

From roughly 0.5 ug total RNA, TCR beta cDNA was generated with a primer in the constant region. The TCR beta library was amplified through three nested multiplex PCR rounds in a modified ARM-PCR procedure. The two initial PCR rounds, nine to eleven cycles each, used TRBV1-TRBV30 forward and C-beta reverse primers. TCRdb reanalysed the multiplex PCR reads using MiXCR and keeps one entry per CDR3 protein. The sample lists 70,000 to 95,000 distinct CDR3 sequences; roughly three quarters were seen once. This CDR3 contains 15 residues. Germline CDR1 is MNHEY and CDR2 is SVGEGT. Unsorted bulk tissue, roughly 19-34 mg of it, served as the source for co-extraction of RNA and DNA.

The origin of this receptor is a man between 40 and 49 years old with primary liver carcinoma and hepatitis B virus infection. The chain combines TRBV6-2 or TRBV6-3 with TRBJ2-1, with 7 bases aligning to TRBD2. The end of the DNA aligns better with TRBJ2-7, so the J call may be wrong. The specimen was liver tumor tissue from sampling region 4. Regarding subset: tumor region T4, right-lateral pole. CDR3 in amino acids: CASSELAPGSNEQYF. CDR3 nucleotide sequence: TGTGCTAGCAGTGAACTAGCGCCCGGTAGCAATGAGCAGTACTTC.